These 26 T cell receptor beta chains were all obtained from the same sample, sequenced in a study of T-cell reconstitution after alpha-beta-depleted transplantation in children. A TCRbeta library incorporating unique molecular identifiers was prepared. Each CDR3 protein gets one entry after TCRdb re-called the PCR reads with MiXCR. This table holds some 240,000 distinct CDR3 sequences, about 12% found once. This specimen was PBMCs from the stem cell graft donor, taken from the stem cell graft. These receptors were obtained from a human donor who donated a stem cell graft to a child with acute lymphoblastic leukemia.

This clonotype appeared many times. The chain has TRBV6-2 or TRBV6-3 and TRBJ2-1, with 8 bases fitting TRBD2. The CDR3 spans 14 residues. V dropped 4 bases and J dropped 4; count of bases not matched to a gene: 3. CDR1 is MNHEY, CDR2 SVGEGT, per germline. The CDR3 sequence is CASSLGLEYNEQFF. The CDR3 nucleotides read TGTGCCAGCAGTTTGGGACTAGAATACAATGAGCAGTTCTTC.

This chain uses TRBV7-6 with TRBJ2-1; perhaps TRBD1 as D (5 bases). The V end lost 4 bases, the J end lost 0 bases, and 13 bases lay between the germline ends. Per germline, CDR1 SGHVS and CDR2 FNYEAQ. The CDR3 loop spans 16 amino acids. CDR3 protein: CASSSWGRASYNEQFF. The CDR3 DNA follows: TGTGCCAGCAGCTCCTGGGGCCGAGCCTCCTACAATGAGCAGTTCTTC.

Ten or more counts support this clonotype. The rearrangement joins TRBV7-9 to TRBJ2-7; 10 bases fit TRBD1. CDR1 and CDR2 from the germline V gene are SEHNR and FQNEAQ (reference sequence). V lost 5 bases and J lost 7; bases outside the gene matches: 11. There are 15 residues in the CDR3. The CDR3 DNA follows: TGTGCCAGCAGCGGAATAGGGACAGGGGATGGGGAGCAGTACTTC. It translates to CASSGIGTGDGEQYF. Full variable domain (remainder filled in from reference TRBV7-9 and TRBJ2-7): DTGVSQNPRHKITKRGQNVTFRCDPISEHNRLYWYRQTLGQGPEFLTYFQNEAQLEKSRLLSDRFSAERPKGSFSTLEIQRTEQGDSAMYLCASSGIGTGDGEQYFGPGTRLTVT.

This clonotype appeared many times. V and J are TRBV29-1 and TRBJ1-2; tentatively, D is TRBD1 (6 bases). CDR3 length: 13 amino acids. The V end was cut by 2 bases, the J end by 7 bases, with 14 bases between. Germline CDR1 SQVTM, CDR2 ANQGSEA. The CDR3 region is CSVEQGQGGGYTF. Here the CDR3 DNA reads TGCAGCGTTGAACAGGGGCAGGGCGGTGGCTACACCTTC.

This clonotype was seen at least ten times. This chain links TRBV9 with TRBJ1-1, with a possible D match to TRBD1 (5 bases). V was cut by 6 bases and J by 0 bases, with 15 bases left in between. Germline V gives CDR1 SGDLS, CDR2 YYNGEE. The CDR3 length is 15 residues. The CDR3: CASTLRDVMNTEAFF. CDR3 sequence (DNA): TGTGCCAGCACCCTTAGGGACGTTATGAACACTGAAGCTTTCTTT.

This clonotype appeared many times. The chain recombines TRBV28 with TRBJ2-1; 9 nucleotides line up with TRBD1. Germline lookup yields CDR1 MDHEN and CDR2 SYDVKM. The V and J ends lost 4 bases and 8 bases, in that order; junction bases with no gene match: 6. The CDR3 is made up of 14 amino acids. Written as DNA, the CDR3 is TGTGCCAGCAGTTCACAGGGGGCTGGGGATGAGCAGTTCTTC. Its translation: CASSSQGAGDEQFF.

This clonotype showed up many times. The V and J genes are TRBV25-1 and TRBJ1-2; possible D gene TRBD1, 6 bases. Per germline, CDR1 MGHDK and CDR2 SYGVNS. The CDR3 length is 13 residues. V lost 4 bases to trimming and J lost 8 bases, with 14 bases between them. The CDR3 sequence is CASSVWGAGGYTF. The CDR3, as DNA: TGTGCCAGCAGTGTGTGGGGGGCAGGAGGCTACACCTTC.

This clonotype was recorded a few times. The chain links TRBV7-2 to TRBJ1-5; D may be TRBD1 (6 bases). The germline V gene has CDR1 SGHTA and CDR2 FQGNSA. Trimming pared 5 bases from V and 3 bases from J, leaving 14 bases between. This CDR3 region has 15 residues. The CDR3 loop is CASSPRAGVNQPQHF. CDR3 coding DNA: TGTGCCAGCAGCCCAAGGGCAGGGGTCAATCAGCCCCAGCATTTT.

This clonotype was detected ten times or more. The chain employs TRBV28 and TRBJ2-1; D not certain. Germline assignment: CDR1 MDHEN and CDR2 SYDVKM. V gave up 9 bases and J gave up 0 bases, with 12 bases separating them. The CDR3 is 14 residues long. The DNA of the CDR3 is TGTGCCAGTTACTCCCAGGCCTCCTACAATGAGCAGTTCTTC. This gives the protein CASYSQASYNEQFF.

This clonotype was picked up many times. The chain uses TRBV10-3 and TRBJ1-2; no reliable D call. CDR3 length: 12 amino acids. Between the trimmed V and J ends, which lost 10 bases and 0 bases, there was a span of 9 bases. Germline values: CDR1 ENHRY, CDR2 SYGVKD. This chain's CDR3 is CATGVPNYGYTF. DNA for the CDR3: TGTGCCACCGGCGTTCCTAACTATGGCTACACCTTC.

This chain links TRBV3-1 with TRBJ2-7; TRBD2 agrees at 7 bases. V shed 0 bases and J 5 bases; nucleotides not matched to a gene: 7. From germline, CDR1 is LGHDT and CDR2 YNNKEL (reference sequence). The CDR3 loop spans 15 amino acids. The CDR3: CASSQEGGFADEQYF. The CDR3 coding sequence is TGTGCCAGCAGCCAAGAGGGGGGGTTTGCGGACGAGCAGTACTTC.

This clonotype was found many times. The gene calls are TRBV29-1 and TRBJ2-3, with 9 bases that match TRBD1. With 6 bases clipped from V and 5 bases from J, the junction kept 6 bases outside the gene matches. The CDR3 consists of 13 residues. Germline CDR1 SQVTM, CDR2 ANQGSEA. CDR3 DNA sequence: TGCAGCGTGGCCGGGACAGGGCGAGATACGCAGTATTTT. Translated: CSVAGTGRDTQYF.

This clonotype was recorded only once. This rearrangement joins TRBV20-1 to TRBJ2-5; D is unclear. Germline V gene lookup returns CDR1 DFQATT and CDR2 SNEGSKA (reference sequence). This CDR3 has 13 residues. The V and J ends lost 0 bases and 3 bases respectively, with 8 bases between them. The CDR3 DNA is TGCAGTGCTAGAGATCTTCAGAAAGAGACCCAGTACTTC. This encodes CSARDLQKETQYF.

This clonotype has at least ten counts. This chain joins TRBV7-2 and TRBJ1-1; tentatively, D is TRBD1 (6 bases). V lost 0 bases and J lost 4, with 12 bases in between. Germline values: CDR1 SGHTA, CDR2 FQGNSA. There are 15 residues in the CDR3. CDR3 nucleotide sequence: TGTGCCAGCAGCTTAGCGGCGGGAGGGGGCACTGAAGCTTTCTTT. It translates to CASSLAAGGGTEAFF.

V gene TRBV7-7 combines with J gene TRBJ2-3; D is possibly TRBD2 (5 bases). CDR1 is SSHAT and CDR2 is FNYEAQ in the germline V gene (reference sequence). The ends were cut back, 4 bases at V and 5 bases at J, with 10 bases in the middle. The CDR3 length is 13 residues. This CDR3 is CASSSGFGDTQYF. The CDR3 nucleotides read TGTGCCAGCAGCTCGGGATTCGGAGATACGCAGTATTTT.

This clonotype was detected many times. The chain employs TRBV4-2 and TRBJ2-2; 8 bases match TRBD2. Germline trimming cut 5 bases from V and 4 bases from J; bases unmatched to any gene: 9. Per germline, CDR1 LGHNA and CDR2 YNFKEQ. This CDR3 is 16 amino acids long. The CDR3 nucleotides read TGTGCCAGCAGCAAGAATGTCGGGGGGGGCACCGGGGAGCTGTTTTTT. Its protein product is CASSKNVGGGTGELFF.

At least ten counts were recorded for this clonotype. The V call is TRBV12-3 or TRBV12-4, the J call TRBJ2-2; D ambiguous. The CDR3 covers 12 residues. V was pared by 8 bases and J by 7 bases, with 11 bases between. The CDR3 spells CASLSGDGELFF. The CDR3 region has the DNA TGTGCCAGCCTCTCCGGCGACGGGGAGCTGTTTTTT.

This clonotype was found many times. The chain combines TRBV5-1 with TRBJ2-7, with TRBD1 identical over 7 bases. In germline, CDR1 is SGHRS, CDR2 YFSETQ. The CDR3 is 15 amino acids. Unmatched junction bases numbered 8, after V lost 3 bases and J lost 2 bases. DNA of the CDR3: TGCGCCAGCAGCTACGGTGGGACAGAGACCTACGAGCAGTACTTC. Translating it yields CASSYGGTETYEQYF.

This clonotype has at least ten counts. This chain joins TRBV5-1 and TRBJ1-1, with D hard to call. Trimming cost V 4 bases and J 0 bases, with 16 bases left between them. Per germline, CDR1 SGHRS and CDR2 YFSETQ. The CDR3 consists of 16 residues. The CDR3 reads CASSPDPGTMNTEAFF. DNA for the CDR3: TGCGCCAGCAGCCCGGATCCGGGTACCATGAACACTGAAGCTTTCTTT.

In this sample, this clonotype turned up once. The chain carries TRBV7-9 and TRBJ1-5; 7 bases map to TRBD1. The CDR3 is made up of 14 amino acids. The V gene end was trimmed by 6 bases and the J gene end by 9 bases; junction bases not matched to a gene: 11. Germline lookup yields CDR1 SEHNR and CDR2 FQNEAQ (reference sequence). CDR3 in DNA: TGTGCCAGCAGTTCTACAGGGGTATTAACGCCCCAGCATTTT. Translated: CASSSTGVLTPQHF.

The CDR3 loop reads CASSLSNGAYNEQFF. The CDR3 region has the DNA TGTGCCAGCAGTTTATCGAACGGGGCGTACAATGAGCAGTTCTTC. V and J are TRBV27 and TRBJ2-1; tentatively, D is TRBD1 or TRBD2 (5 bases each). Germline V lookup: CDR1 MNHEY, CDR2 SMNVEV (reference sequence). The germline V and J ends were trimmed by 0 bases and 4 bases, with 10 bases remaining between them. CDR3 length: 15 residues.

Many counts were recorded for this clonotype. The J gene is TRBJ1-5, the V gene TRBV7-2, with 8 bases lining up with TRBD1. V lost 5 bases to trimming and J lost 1 base; unmatched junction nucleotides: 7. Per the germline V gene, CDR1 is SGHTA and CDR2 is FQGNSA. This CDR3 is built from 16 residues. CDR3 bases: TGTGCCAGCAGCCCGCAGGGGGCGCTGAGCAATCAGCCCCAGCATTTT. It yields the protein CASSPQGALSNQPQHF.

This clonotype was observed many times. The chain links TRBV10-3 to TRBJ1-2; D perhaps matches TRBD1 (5 bases). The germline V gene has CDR1 ENHRY and CDR2 SYGVKD. The CDR3 length is 14 residues. V lost 7 bases, J lost 7 bases, and 19 bases lay in between. CDR3 sequence (DNA): TGTGCCATCAATGGGGGGTCGAACGGGTTTGGCTACACCTTC. It is translated as CAINGGSNGFGYTF.

In this sample, this clonotype turned up many times. The chain is built from TRBV6-1 and TRBJ2-1; the D is unclear. CDR1 and CDR2 from the germline V gene are MNHNS and SASEGT. The germline V and J ends were trimmed by 7 bases and 7 bases, with 8 bases remaining between them. The CDR3 is 11 residues long. The CDR3 DNA sequence: TGTGCCAGCATGTACGGAAATGAGCAGTTCTTC. Its translation is CASMYGNEQFF.

This clonotype was detected many times. V and J are TRBV5-1 and TRBJ1-1; D not resolved. The CDR3 spans 12 residues. The V end lost 4 bases, the J end lost 0 bases, and 4 bases lay between the germline ends. CDR1 and CDR2 (germline): SGHRS, YFSETQ. CDR3 DNA sequence: TGCGCCAGCAGCCTGATGAACACTGAAGCTTTCTTT. Protein product: CASSLMNTEAFF.

With respect to this clonotype: A much larger clone differs by one base, so this may be a read error. The chain is built from TRBV27 and TRBJ2-7, with TRBD1 matching 8 bases. The CDR3 covers 15 residues. The germline gives CDR1 MNHEY, CDR2 SMNVEV (reference sequence). V lost 6 bases, J lost 2 bases, and 9 bases stayed unmatched. The CDR3 nucleotides read TGTGCCAGCAGCCCAACCGTGACAGGGGCCTACGAGCAGTACTTC. It codes for CASSPTVTGAYEQYF.